This TCR beta chain was recorded in a study of identical twins. The CDR3 loop spans 14 amino acids. Germline assignment: CDR1 SGHDN and CDR2 FVKESK. Unique molecular identifiers were in the cDNA, with template-switch universal primer binding. TCRdb reanalysed the 5' RACE reads using MiXCR and keeps one entry per CDR3 protein. The table has 540,000 or so distinct CDR3 sequences, about a fifth seen once. Note on this clonotype: At one end, the junction sequence differs from germline, possibly due to a read error.

This sample was shared with a second study, whose subject was yellow fever vaccine responses in identical twins.

The chain uses TRBV14 and TRBJ2-5; D not certain. The receptor was derived from a woman under 30 in good health. The sample consisted of CD4+ T cells sorted from blood. The CDR3 DNA reads as TGTGCCAGCAGCCAGGAGTATGGGCAGCCTGAGGATAACTTC. This sequence encodes CASSQEYGQPEDNF. The whole variable domain, remainder taken from reference TRBV14 and TRBJ2-5, is EAGVTQFPSHSVIEKGQTVTLRCDPISGHDNLYWYRRVMGKEIKFLLHFVKESKQDESGMPNNRFLAERTGGTYSTLKVQPAELEDSGVYFCASSQEYGQPEDNFGPGTRLLVL.